These 17 T cell receptor beta chains were all obtained from the same sample, sequenced in a study of cytomegalovirus exposure and HLA in healthy donors. In the PCR, 60 Vbeta and 13 Jbeta primers were used. Generated by immunoSEQ multiplex PCR, the TCRdb table keeps only in-frame clones and is missing some. Among roughly 120,000 clones, about 79% were seen once, and the ten largest hold roughly 3%. The source material was PBMCs. The receptor source for this set is a woman between 18 and 30 years old in good health and CMV-seropositive.

The chain recombines TRBV21-1 with TRBJ2-7; TRBD2, the table's D call, lacks a check against the DNA. TRBV21-1 counts as a pseudogene. The CDR3 totals 11 residues. CDR3 sequence: CASIEGHEQYF. Written as DNA, the CDR3 is TGTGCCAGCATCGAGGGCCACGAGCAGTACTTC.

This chain connects TRBV7-6 to TRBJ2-5; the D gene is possibly TRBD2 (6 bases). Germline-derived CDR1 and CDR2 are SGHVS and FNYEAQ. Trimming took off 8 bases at V and 4 bases at J, with 17 bases between the two ends. The CDR3 is made up of 14 amino acids. The CDR3: CASGRDLGRETQYF. The CDR3 DNA sequence: TGTGCCAGCGGCCGGGACTTAGGGCGAGAGACCCAGTACTTC.

The chain couples TRBV4-1 to TRBJ2-7; D not resolved. The germline V and J ends were trimmed by 0 bases and 0 bases, with 9 bases remaining between them. Germline lookup yields CDR1 MGHRA and CDR2 YSYEKL. The CDR3 covers 15 residues. The CDR3 sequence is CASSQDQYSSYEQYF. CDR3 DNA: TGCGCCAGCAGCCAAGATCAATACAGCTCCTACGAGCAGTACTTC.

The CDR3 is CASSARQGNQPQHF. CDR3 nucleotides: TGTGCCAGCAGCGCTAGACAGGGCAATCAGCCCCAGCATTTT. This rearrangement joins TRBV5-6 to TRBJ1-5; the D gene is possibly TRBD1 (6 bases). This CDR3 contains 14 residues. V was pared by 4 bases and J by 2 bases, with 10 bases between. Germline CDR1 reads SGHDT; CDR2 reads YYEEEE.

By sample fraction, this clone is medium-sized. This chain links TRBV25-1 with TRBJ1-5; D might be TRBD1 (5 bases). The ends were cut back, 0 bases at V and 4 bases at J, with 10 bases in the middle. CDR3 length equals 15 residues. The germline CDR1 and CDR2 sequences are MGHDK and SYGVNS. The CDR3 is CASSEYQDSNQPQHF. Here the CDR3 DNA reads TGTGCCAGCAGTGAATATCAAGACAGTAATCAGCCCCAGCATTTT.

The chain combines TRBV7-9 with TRBJ1-1, with no clear D. The V end was cut by 5 bases, the J end by 6 bases, with 25 bases between. CDR1 and CDR2 (germline): SEHNR, FQNEAQ (reference sequence). The length of the CDR3 is 17 residues. CDR3 DNA sequence: TGTGCCAGCAGCGCCCGAGAGGGCCCGGAAGGAGAAGCTGAAGCTTTCTTT. Its protein product is CASSAREGPEGEAEAFF.

This rearrangement joins TRBV7-9 to TRBJ2-7; the match to TRBD2 covers 8 bases. V dropped 7 bases and J dropped 5; count of bases not matched to a gene: 10. The germline V gene encodes CDR1 SEHNR and CDR2 FQNEAQ (reference sequence). This CDR3 has 14 residues. The CDR3 DNA reads TGTGCCAGCAAATTTGACGGGGGGGTCCACGAGCAGTACTTC. It codes for CASKFDGGVHEQYF. The full variable domain, rest sourced from reference TRBV7-9 and TRBJ2-7, is DTGVSQNPRHKITKRGQNVTFRCDPISEHNRLYWYRQTLGQGPEFLTYFQNEAQLEKSRLLSDRFSAERPKGSFSTLEIQRTEQGDSAMYLCASKFDGGVHEQYFGPGTRLTVT.

This clone was counted only a few times. V usage is TRBV15 and J usage is TRBJ1-2; 7 nucleotides agree with TRBD1. The CDR3 is made up of 14 amino acids. V was clipped by 5 bases and J by 8 bases; unmatched bases: 11. Looked up from germline, CDR1 is LNHNV and CDR2 is YYDKDF (reference sequence). The CDR3 is CATSGKIQGSGYTF. Here the CDR3 DNA reads TGTGCCACCAGCGGTAAGATACAGGGGAGCGGCTACACCTTC.

This clone was observed a single time. The chain is built from TRBV27 and TRBJ1-6, with D perhaps matching TRBD1 (6 bases). The CDR3 is made up of 13 amino acids. Trimming removed 8 bases from V and 10 bases from J, with 15 bases in between. The germline CDR1 and CDR2 sequences are MNHEY and SMNVEV (reference sequence). The CDR3 spells CASSNRDRSPLHF. The CDR3 coding sequence is TGTGCCAGCTCGAACAGGGATCGATCACCCCTCCACTTT.

CDR3 amino acids: CASSFDGNYGYTF. In nucleotides, the CDR3 is TGTGCCAGCAGCTTTGACGGGAACTATGGCTACACCTTC. The chain joins TRBV12-1 to TRBJ1-2. TRBV12-1 is an annotated pseudogene. The CDR3 has 13 amino acids.

This chain connects TRBV6-1 to TRBJ2-7; 9 nucleotides match TRBD1. The length of the CDR3 is 13 residues. Looked up from germline, CDR1 is MNHNS and CDR2 is SASEGT. J lost 6 bases, V lost 5 bases, and 5 bases had no gene match. The CDR3 loop is CASSYTGGVEQYF. The DNA for the CDR3 is TGTGCCAGCAGTTATACAGGGGGCGTCGAGCAGTACTTC.

V gene TRBV10-3 combines with J gene TRBJ1-4, with a tentative D call TRBD1 (6 bases). This CDR3 contains 13 residues. Per germline, CDR1 ENHRY and CDR2 SYGVKD. V was pared by 3 bases and J by 5 bases, with 7 bases between. The CDR3 spells CAISDQGNEKLFF. CDR3 coding DNA: TGTGCCATCAGTGACCAGGGGAATGAAAAACTGTTTTTT.

The rearrangement links TRBV10-3 to TRBJ2-3, with 8 bases aligning to TRBD2. The CDR3 contains 15 residues. J was trimmed by 3 bases and V by 3 bases; bases with no gene match: 5. From germline, CDR1 is ENHRY and CDR2 SYGVKD. CDR3 protein: CAISDGGGKTDTQYF. The CDR3 nucleotides read TGTGCCATCAGTGACGGGGGGGGGAAGACAGATACGCAGTATTTT.

J is TRBJ2-2 and V is TRBV9; the D is unclear. Germline values: CDR1 SGDLS, CDR2 YYNGEE. The CDR3 extends over 13 amino acids. Trimming left V 3 bases short and J 6 bases short, with 9 bases between. The CDR3 region has the DNA TGTGCCAGCAGCGAGGTCAGCGCCGGGGAGCTGTTTTTT. Translation: CASSEVSAGELFF.

This clone was recorded only once. The rearrangement joins TRBV5-1 to TRBJ2-1; 7 nucleotides match TRBD1. The CDR3 contains 14 residues. The ends lost 4 bases at V and 5 bases at J; junction bases unmatched: 6. Germline CDR1 is SGHRS and CDR2 is YFSETQ. CDR3 residues: CASSPTGSDNEQFF. For the CDR3, the DNA is TGCGCCAGCAGCCCGACAGGGTCTGACAATGAGCAGTTCTTC.

The V call is TRBV2, the J call TRBJ1-1; 7 bases align to TRBD1. With V trimmed by 7 bases and J by 3 bases, 2 bases remained unmatched. This CDR3 is 12 amino acids long. Germline V lookup: CDR1 SNHLY, CDR2 FYNNEI. The CDR3 protein is CASKDRDTEAFF. The CDR3 DNA sequence: TGTGCCAGCAAAGACAGGGACACTGAAGCTTTCTTT.

The chain is built from TRBV5-5 and TRBJ1-2; tentative D call: TRBD1 (6 bases). This CDR3 is built from 15 residues. V was pared by 2 bases and J by 2 bases, with 13 bases between. Germline values: CDR1 SGHKS, CDR2 YYEKEE (reference sequence). CDR3 nucleotide sequence: TGTGCCAGCAGCTTTTTTACAGGGACCAACTATGGCTACACCTTC. Translating gives CASSFFTGTNYGYTF.